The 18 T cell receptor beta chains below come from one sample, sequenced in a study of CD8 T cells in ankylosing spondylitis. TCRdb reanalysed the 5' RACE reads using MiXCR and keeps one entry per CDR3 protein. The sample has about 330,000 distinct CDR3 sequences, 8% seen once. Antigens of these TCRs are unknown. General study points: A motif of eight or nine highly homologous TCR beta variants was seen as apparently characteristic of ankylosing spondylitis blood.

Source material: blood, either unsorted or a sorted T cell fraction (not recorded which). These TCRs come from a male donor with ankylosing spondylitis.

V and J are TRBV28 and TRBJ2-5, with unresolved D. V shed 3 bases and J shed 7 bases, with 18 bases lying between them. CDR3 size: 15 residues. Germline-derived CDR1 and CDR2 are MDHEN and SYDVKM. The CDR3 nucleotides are TGTGCCAGCAGTTTCTCTTCTTTGGCAGAAGGGACCCAGTACTTC. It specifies CASSFSSLAEGTQYF.

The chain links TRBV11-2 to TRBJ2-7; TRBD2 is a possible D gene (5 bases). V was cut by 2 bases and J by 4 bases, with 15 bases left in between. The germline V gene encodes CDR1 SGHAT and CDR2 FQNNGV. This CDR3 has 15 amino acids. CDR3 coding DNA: TGTGCCAGCAGCTTAAAGCCTAGCCGGGCTTACGAGCAGTACTTC. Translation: CASSLKPSRAYEQYF.

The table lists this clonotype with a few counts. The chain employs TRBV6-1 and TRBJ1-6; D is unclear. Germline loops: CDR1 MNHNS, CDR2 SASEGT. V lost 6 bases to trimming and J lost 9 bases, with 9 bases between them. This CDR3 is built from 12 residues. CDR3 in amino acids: CASSAARSPLHF. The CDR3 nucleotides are TGTGCCAGCAGCGCGGCGCGTTCACCCCTCCACTTT.

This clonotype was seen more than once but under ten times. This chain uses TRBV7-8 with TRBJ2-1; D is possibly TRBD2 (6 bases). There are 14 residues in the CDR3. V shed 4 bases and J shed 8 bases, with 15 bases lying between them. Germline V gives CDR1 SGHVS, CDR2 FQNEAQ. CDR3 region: CASSYSGWWDEQFF. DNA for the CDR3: TGTGCCAGCAGCTATAGCGGCTGGTGGGATGAGCAGTTCTTC.

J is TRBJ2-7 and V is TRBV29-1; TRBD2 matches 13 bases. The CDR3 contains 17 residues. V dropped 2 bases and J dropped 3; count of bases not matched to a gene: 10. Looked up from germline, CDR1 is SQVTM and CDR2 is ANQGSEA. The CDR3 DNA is TGCAGCGTTGAACTGGTTGTGGGACTAGCGGGAAACTACGAGCAGTACTTC. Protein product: CSVELVVGLAGNYEQYF.

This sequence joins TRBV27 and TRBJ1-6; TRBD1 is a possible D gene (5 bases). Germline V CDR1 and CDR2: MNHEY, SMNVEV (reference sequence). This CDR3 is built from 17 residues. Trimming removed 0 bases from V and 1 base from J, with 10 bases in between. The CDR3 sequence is CASSLSAGVSYNSPLHF. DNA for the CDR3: TGTGCCAGCAGTTTATCTGCGGGGGTTTCCTATAATTCACCCCTCCACTTT.

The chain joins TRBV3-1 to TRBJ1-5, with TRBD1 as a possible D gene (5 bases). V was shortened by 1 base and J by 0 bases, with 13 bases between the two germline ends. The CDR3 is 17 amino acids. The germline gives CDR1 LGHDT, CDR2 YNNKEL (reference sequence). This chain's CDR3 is CASSQGTKRDSNQPQHF. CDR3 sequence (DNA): TGTGCCAGCAGCCAAGGGACAAAGCGGGATAGCAATCAGCCCCAGCATTTT.

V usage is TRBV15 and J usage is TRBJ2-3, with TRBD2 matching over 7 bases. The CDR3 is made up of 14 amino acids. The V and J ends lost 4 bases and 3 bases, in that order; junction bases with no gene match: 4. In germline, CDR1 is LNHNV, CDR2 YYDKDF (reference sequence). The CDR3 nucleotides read TGTGCCACCAGCATCGGACTAGTTACAGATACGCAGTATTTT. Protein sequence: CATSIGLVTDTQYF.

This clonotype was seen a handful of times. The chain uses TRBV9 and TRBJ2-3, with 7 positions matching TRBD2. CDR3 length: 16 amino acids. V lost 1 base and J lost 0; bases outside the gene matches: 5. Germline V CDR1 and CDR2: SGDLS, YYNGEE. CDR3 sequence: CASSVSGGSSTDTQYF. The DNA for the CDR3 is TGTGCCAGCAGCGTATCAGGCGGGAGCAGCACAGATACGCAGTATTTT.

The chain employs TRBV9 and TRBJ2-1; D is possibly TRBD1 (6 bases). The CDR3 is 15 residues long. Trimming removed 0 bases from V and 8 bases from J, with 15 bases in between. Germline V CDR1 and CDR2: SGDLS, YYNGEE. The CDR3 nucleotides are TGTGCCAGCAGCGTAGCCCCTACAGGGTCCGATGAGCAGTTCTTC. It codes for CASSVAPTGSDEQFF.

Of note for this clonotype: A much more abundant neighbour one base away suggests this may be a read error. This CDR3 is CASSLREGLYYEQFF. As DNA, the CDR3 is TGCGCCAGCAGCCTTCGGGAGGGCCTCTACTATGAGCAGTTCTTC. J is TRBJ2-1 and V is TRBV4-1; TRBD2 matches at 8 bases. The CDR3 length is 15 residues. The germline V gene encodes CDR1 MGHRA and CDR2 YSYEKL.

The CDR3 spells CASSLERGTGWSEKLFF. As DNA, the CDR3 is TGTGCCAGCAGCTTAGAGCGGGGGACAGGGTGGAGTGAAAAACTGTTTTTT. This chain connects TRBV7-2 to TRBJ1-4; TRBD1 matches 9 bases. Trimming took 1 base from V and 7 from J; bases not matched to a gene: 10. CDR1 SGHTA and CDR2 FQGNSA come from the germline V gene. The CDR3 covers 17 residues.

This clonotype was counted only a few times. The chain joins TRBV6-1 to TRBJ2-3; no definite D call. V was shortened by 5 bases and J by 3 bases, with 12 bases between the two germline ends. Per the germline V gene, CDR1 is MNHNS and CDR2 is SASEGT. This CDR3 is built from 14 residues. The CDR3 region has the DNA TGTGCCAGCAGTCGAGGTGCTACTACAGATACGCAGTATTTT. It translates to CASSRGATTDTQYF.

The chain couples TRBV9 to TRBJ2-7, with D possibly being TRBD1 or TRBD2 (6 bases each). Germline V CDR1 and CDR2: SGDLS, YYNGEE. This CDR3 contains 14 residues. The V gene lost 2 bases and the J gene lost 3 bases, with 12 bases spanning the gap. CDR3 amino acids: CASSVTQGGYEQYF. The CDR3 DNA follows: TGTGCCAGCAGCGTGACACAGGGAGGCTACGAGCAGTACTTC.

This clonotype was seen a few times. This CDR3 reads CATSDPQEPEQYF. DNA for the CDR3: TGTGCCACCAGTGATCCACAGGAGCCCGAGCAGTACTTC. This chain uses TRBV24-1 with TRBJ2-7; tentative D call: TRBD1 (5 bases). V lost 3 bases and J lost 6, with 11 bases in between. Per germline, CDR1 KGHDR and CDR2 SFDVKD. The CDR3 extends over 13 amino acids.

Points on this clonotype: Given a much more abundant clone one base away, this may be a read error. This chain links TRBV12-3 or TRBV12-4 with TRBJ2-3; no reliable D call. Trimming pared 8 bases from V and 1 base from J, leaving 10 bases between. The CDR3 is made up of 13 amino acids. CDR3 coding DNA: TGTGCCAGCCTGGAGCAGGGCACAGATACGCAGTATTTT. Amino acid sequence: CASLEQGTDTQYF.

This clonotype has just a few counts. CDR3 nucleotides: TGTGCCAGCAGGAGGAAAAGCTCCTACAATGAGCAGTTCTTC. Its protein product is CASRRKSSYNEQFF. The chain carries TRBV6-1 and TRBJ2-1; D not resolved. CDR1 and CDR2 from the germline V gene are MNHNS and SASEGT. The V and J ends lost 6 bases and 0 bases respectively, with 9 bases between them. The CDR3 covers 14 residues.

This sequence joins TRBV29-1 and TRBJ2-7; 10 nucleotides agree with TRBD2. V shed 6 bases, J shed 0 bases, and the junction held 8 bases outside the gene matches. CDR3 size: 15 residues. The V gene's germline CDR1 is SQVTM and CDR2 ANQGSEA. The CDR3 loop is CSVSGLADSSYEQYF. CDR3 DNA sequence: TGCAGCGTCTCAGGACTAGCGGATAGCTCCTACGAGCAGTACTTC.